The 25 T cell receptor beta chains reported below all come from one sample, sequenced in a study of Ad26.COV2.S vaccination and SARS-CoV-2 variants. Treatment here: roughly 19 received Ad26.COV2.S at low or high dose, single or two shots; roughly five received placebo; per-sample allocation not given. Repertoires come from day 63 after the first vaccine or placebo injection. Method: immunoSEQ multiplex PCR; TCRdb's copy keeps in-frame clones and lacks some. The sample lists 300,000 to 500,000 clones; more than 85% were seen once. The sequences come from peripheral blood, collected in a trial of Ad26.COV2.S vaccine versus placebo. Every receptor here comes from a person aged 18-65 years who received the Ad26.COV2.S COVID-19 vaccine or a placebo.

V is TRBV14 and J is TRBJ1-1; D gene ambiguous. Trimming took off 3 bases at V and 6 bases at J, with 14 bases between the two ends. Germline values: CDR1 SGHDN, CDR2 FVKESK. The length of the CDR3 is 14 residues. CDR3 region: CASSQVGFIAEAFF. The CDR3 DNA reads TGTGCCAGCAGCCAGGTTGGATTTATTGCTGAAGCTTTCTTT.

The chain is built from TRBV10-3 and TRBJ1-1, with 8 bases lining up with TRBD1. Germline lookup yields CDR1 ENHRY and CDR2 SYGVKD. This CDR3 is 13 amino acids long. V shed 7 bases and J 1 base; nucleotides not matched to a gene: 2. The CDR3: CAIKGQGNTEAFF. For the CDR3, the DNA is TGTGCCATCAAAGGACAGGGGAACACTGAAGCTTTCTTT.

A few counts support this clone. For the CDR3, the DNA is TGTGCCAGCAGTGACCCCGGGACAGCGGTTGAAAAACTGTTTTTT. Amino acids: CASSDPGTAVEKLFF. The chain has TRBV6-1 and TRBJ1-4; 7 bases match TRBD1. The CDR3 totals 15 residues. Germline V CDR1 and CDR2: MNHNS, SASEGT. V was pared by 3 bases and J by 7 bases, with 8 bases of the junction left unmatched.

The V gene is TRBV6-2 or TRBV6-3, the J gene TRBJ1-1; D is possibly TRBD1 (5 bases). From germline, CDR1 is MNHEY and CDR2 SVGEGT. There are 16 residues in the CDR3. V was trimmed by 0 bases and J by 4 bases, leaving 15 bases between them. The CDR3 loop reads CASSYSVMGGSTEAFF. The CDR3 region has the DNA TGTGCCAGCAGTTACTCGGTGATGGGGGGGAGCACTGAAGCTTTCTTT.

The chain has TRBV27 and TRBJ2-1; TRBD2 matches at 11 bases. From germline, CDR1 is MNHEY and CDR2 SMNVEV (reference sequence). The junction had 4 bases not matched to a gene; V was cut back by 6 bases and J by 6 bases. This CDR3 is 14 amino acids long. The CDR3 region is CASRRLAGSNEQFF. CDR3 coding DNA: TGTGCCAGCAGAAGACTAGCGGGGAGCAATGAGCAGTTCTTC.

V usage is TRBV5-5 and J usage is TRBJ1-1; D remains unclear. The CDR3 runs to 11 residues. CDR1 and CDR2 (germline): SGHKS, YYEKEE (reference sequence). V was clipped by 0 bases and J by 10 bases, with 7 bases between them. This chain's CDR3 is CASSLGIGAFF. The CDR3 bases are TGTGCCAGCAGCTTGGGTATTGGAGCTTTCTTT.

The J gene is TRBJ2-7, the V gene TRBV27; D gene unclear. V shed 4 bases and J shed 2 bases, with 3 bases lying between them. From germline, CDR1 is MNHEY and CDR2 SMNVEV (reference sequence). The CDR3 extends over 11 amino acids. CDR3 loop: CASSSAYEQYF. In DNA, the CDR3 is TGTGCCAGCAGTTCGGCCTACGAGCAGTACTTC.

The V and J genes are TRBV7-9 and TRBJ2-5; a possible D gene is TRBD1 (5 bases). CDR1 and CDR2 (germline): SEHNR, FQNEAQ (reference sequence). The CDR3 extends over 17 amino acids. The germline V and J ends were trimmed by 2 bases and 0 bases, with 16 bases remaining between them. CDR3 in amino acids: CASSLRTHLRDQETQYF. The CDR3 DNA follows: TGTGCCAGCAGCTTAAGGACACACTTAAGGGACCAAGAGACCCAGTACTTC.

The chain employs TRBV7-2 and TRBJ2-2; TRBD1 matches at 11 bases. The CDR3 runs 15 residues. The junction had 7 bases not matched to a gene; V was cut back by 6 bases and J by 7 bases. Germline assignment: CDR1 SGHTA and CDR2 FQGNSA. Written as DNA, the CDR3 is TGTGCCAGCAGGGGGACAGGGGGATTTAGCGGGGAGCTGTTTTTT. Amino acids: CASRGTGGFSGELFF.

The rearrangement uses TRBV2 and TRBJ1-2; 7 bases fit TRBD1. The V and J ends lost 4 bases and 5 bases, in that order; junction bases with no gene match: 7. The CDR3 length is 14 residues. Germline CDR1 is SNHLY and CDR2 is FYNNEI. This CDR3 is CASSVPTGVYGYTF. The CDR3 coding sequence is TGTGCCAGCAGTGTGCCCACAGGGGTTTATGGCTACACCTTC.

This clone has a single count. This chain joins TRBV10-2 and TRBJ1-2; D call uncertain. With 0 bases removed from V and 6 bases from J, the gap between germline ends came to 8 bases. In germline, CDR1 is WSHSY, CDR2 SAAADI. This CDR3 has 13 residues. CDR3 protein: CASSESIGDGYTF. DNA for the CDR3: TGCGCCAGCAGTGAGTCGATAGGCGATGGCTACACCTTC.

J is TRBJ2-6 and V is TRBV5-4; D not resolved. From germline, CDR1 is SGHNT and CDR2 YYREEE (reference sequence). The CDR3 extends over 14 amino acids. V shed 3 bases and J shed 4 bases, with 8 bases lying between them. The CDR3 DNA reads as TGTGCCAGCAGCTCCCGGCCGGGGGCCAACGTCCTGACTTTC. It specifies CASSSRPGANVLTF.

This clone is a singleton in its sample. The chain links TRBV18 to TRBJ2-5; TRBD2 is a possible D gene (5 bases). The CDR3 loop spans 15 amino acids. Per the germline V gene, CDR1 is KGHSH and CDR2 is LQKENI. The V end lost 3 bases, the J end lost 3 bases, and 14 bases lay between the germline ends. The CDR3, as DNA: TGTGCCAGCTCACCCGGGTCAGACTATGAAGAGACCCAGTACTTC. Translation gives CASSPGSDYEETQYF. The whole variable domain, remainder taken from reference TRBV18 and TRBJ2-5, is NAGVMQNPRHLVRRRGQEARLRCSPMKGHSHVYWYRQLPEEGLKFMVYLQKENIIDESGMPKERFSAEFPKEGPSILRIQQVVRGDSAAYFCASSPGSDYEETQYFGPGTRLLVL.

This clone was recorded once. The chain carries TRBV3-1 (or the pseudogene TRBV3-2) and TRBJ2-7, with D possibly being TRBD1 (5 bases). The CDR3 totals 14 residues. CDR1 and CDR2 (germline): LGHDT, YNNKEL (reference sequence). The V end was cut by 2 bases, the J end by 3 bases, with 11 bases between. DNA of the CDR3: TGTGCCAGCAGCCAAAACAGGCCCGGCTACGAGCAGTACTTC. It encodes CASSQNRPGYEQYF.

The rearrangement joins TRBV5-1 to TRBJ1-1, with 8 positions matching TRBD1. J was trimmed by 3 bases and V by 2 bases; bases with no gene match: 3. Germline CDR1 SGHRS, CDR2 YFSETQ. The CDR3 covers 14 residues. The CDR3 reads CASSLQGGDTEAFF. CDR3 DNA: TGCGCCAGCAGCTTACAGGGGGGAGACACTGAAGCTTTCTTT.

As to this clone: One end of the junction does not line up with germline, which may come from a read error. The chain employs TRBV7-7 and TRBJ2-5, with D tentatively TRBD1 (7 bases). This CDR3 has 14 amino acids. CDR1 and CDR2 from the germline V gene are SSHAT and FNYEAQ (reference sequence). In nucleotides, the CDR3 is TGTGCTAGCAGCAAAACCGGGACAGCGGGGACCCAGTACTTC. Its protein product is CASSKTGTAGTQYF.

The chain combines TRBV5-8 with TRBJ2-5; D gene ambiguous. Germline values: CDR1 SGHTS, CDR2 YDEGEE. Between the trimmed V and J ends, which lost 4 bases and 5 bases, there was a span of 15 bases. The CDR3 is made up of 14 amino acids. The CDR3: CASSRTGLGETQYF. The CDR3 bases are TGTGCCAGCAGCAGAACTGGGCTCGGGGAGACCCAGTACTTC.

This sequence joins TRBV7-8 and TRBJ2-6; 8 nucleotides agree with TRBD1. The CDR3 extends over 18 amino acids. Germline CDR1 SGHVS, CDR2 FQNEAQ. With 0 bases clipped from V and 1 base from J, the junction kept 5 bases outside the gene matches. CDR3 coding DNA: TGTGCCAGCAGCTTAGCAGGTCACAGGGGGTCTGGGGCCAACGTCCTGACTTTC. It encodes CASSLAGHRGSGANVLTF.

The chain recombines TRBV19 with TRBJ2-5; the match to TRBD1 covers 9 bases. This CDR3 is 15 amino acids long. Germline lookup yields CDR1 LNHDA and CDR2 SQIVND (reference sequence). Trimming cost V 5 bases and J 3 bases; bases outside gene matches: 7. Written as DNA, the CDR3 is TGTGCCAGTAGTGGACCGGGACAGGGAGAAGAGACCCAGTACTTC. Protein product: CASSGPGQGEETQYF.

Comments on this clone: At one boundary the junction diverges from the germline segment, which might be a read error. The genes are TRBV19 and TRBJ2-2; D possibly corresponds to TRBD1 (6 bases). The CDR3 runs 17 residues. Germline assignment: CDR1 LNHDA and CDR2 SQIVND (reference sequence). The DNA of the CDR3 is TGTGCCAGTAGCATAGGACGGAGGACAGCGAACACCGGGGAGCTGTTTTTT. Protein sequence: CASSIGRRTANTGELFF.

The chain couples TRBV5-1 to TRBJ1-4; 8 nucleotides match TRBD1. The junction had 8 bases not matched to a gene; V was cut back by 7 bases and J by 3 bases. This CDR3 is 15 amino acids long. The germline gives CDR1 SGHRS, CDR2 YFSETQ. CDR3 bases: TGCGCCAGCGGTACAGGGGGGGCGCCTAATGAAAAACTGTTTTTT. Residues: CASGTGGAPNEKLFF.

This chain uses TRBV27 with TRBJ1-4; D gene ambiguous. V was clipped by 3 bases and J by 4 bases, with 21 bases between them. CDR3 size: 18 residues. Germline lookup yields CDR1 MNHEY and CDR2 SMNVEV (reference sequence). Written as DNA, the CDR3 is TGTGCCAGCAGTTTGATTGGGCCCATCTTTACTAATAATGAAAAACTGTTTTTT. The encoded protein is CASSLIGPIFTNNEKLFF.

The chain carries TRBV3-1 (or the pseudogene TRBV3-2) and TRBJ2-1, with D possibly matching TRBD2 (6 bases). The CDR3 spans 14 residues. The germline CDR1 and CDR2 sequences are LGHDT and YNNKEL (reference sequence). Trimming pared 0 bases from V and 8 bases from J, leaving 11 bases between. The CDR3 here is CASSQDLSGDEQFF. The DNA of the CDR3 is TGTGCCAGCAGCCAAGATTTATCGGGAGATGAGCAGTTCTTC.

The J gene is TRBJ1-1, the V gene TRBV7-9; unclear D gene. Trimming removed 3 bases from V and 4 bases from J, with 9 bases in between. The CDR3 extends over 13 amino acids. The germline V gene encodes CDR1 SEHNR and CDR2 FQNEAQ (reference sequence). CDR3: CASSFQEATEAFF. The DNA of the CDR3 is TGTGCCAGCAGCTTTCAGGAGGCCACTGAAGCTTTCTTT.

This rearrangement joins TRBV13 to TRBJ1-2, with D possibly matching TRBD1 (5 bases). Trimming took 1 base from V and 2 from J, leaving 5 bases between them. Germline lookup yields CDR1 PRHDT and CDR2 FYEKMQ (reference sequence). The CDR3 extends over 13 amino acids. In nucleotides, the CDR3 is TGTGCCAGCAGCTTAGCAGGGAACTATGGCTACACCTTC. Translated: CASSLAGNYGYTF.